Below are 14 T cell receptor beta chains sequenced from a single sample in a study of blood T cell repertoires in COVID-19. TCRdb's copy holds only in-frame clones and misses some; the assay was immunoSEQ multiplex PCR. The table includes roughly 200,000 clones, 85% detected once. The sample consisted of peripheral blood. These receptors originate from a person aged 70 to 79 with COVID-19, enrolled during active disease.

The V and J genes are TRBV5-1 and TRBJ2-7; tentative D call: TRBD2 (5 bases). Germline V gene sequence: CDR1 SGHRS, CDR2 YFSETQ. V gave up 0 bases and J gave up 7 bases, with 23 bases separating them. The CDR3 spans 17 residues. The CDR3: CASSLGSPGSSTGEQYF. For the CDR3, the DNA is TGCGCCAGCAGCTTGGGATCTCCGGGTTCTTCCACGGGGGAGCAGTACTTC.

The CDR3 reads CAWSRTGRTSYEQYF. For the CDR3, the DNA is TGTGCCTGGAGTCGGACAGGACGGACTTCCTACGAGCAGTACTTC. This sequence joins TRBV30 and TRBJ2-7; 7 bases are shared with TRBD1. This CDR3 spans 15 amino acids. The V and J ends lost 2 bases and 1 base, in that order; junction bases with no gene match: 8. Germline V gene lookup returns CDR1 GTSNPN and CDR2 SVGIG (reference sequence). Filled out from reference TRBV30 and TRBJ2-7, the complete variable domain reads SQTIHQWPATLVQPVGSPLSLECTVEGTSNPNLYWYRQAAGRGLQLLFYSVGIGQISSEVPQNLSASRPQDRQFILSSKKLLLSDSGFYLCAWSRTGRTSYEQYFGPGTRLTVT.

The chain combines TRBV12-3 or TRBV12-4 with TRBJ2-5, with no clear D. Trimming took off 8 bases at V and 5 bases at J, with 15 bases between the two ends. This CDR3 region has 13 residues. CDR3 nucleotides: TGTGCCAGCCTCGGAAGCCAGAGGGAGACCCAGTACTTC. Translating it yields CASLGSQRETQYF.

J is TRBJ2-2 and V is TRBV9; possibly TRBD2 for D (5 bases). The CDR3 covers 13 residues. Trimming left V 6 bases short and J 2 bases short, with 8 bases between. CDR1 is SGDLS and CDR2 is YYNGEE in the germline V gene. This CDR3 reads CASNRENTGELFF. The CDR3 bases are TGTGCCAGCAATCGGGAAAACACCGGGGAGCTGTTTTTT.

This CDR3 is CASSPREGSNEQFF. The CDR3 DNA reads TGTGCCAGCAGCCCAAGGGAGGGTAGCAATGAGCAGTTCTTC. The chain has TRBV11-3 and TRBJ2-1, with TRBD2 matching 7 bases. J was trimmed by 6 bases and V by 5 bases; bases with no gene match: 7. The CDR3 has 14 amino acids. Germline CDR1 SGHNT, CDR2 YENEEA. Full variable domain (remainder filled in from reference TRBV11-3 and TRBJ2-1): EAGVVQSPRYKIIEKKQPVAFWCNPISGHNTLYWYLQNLGQGPELLIRYENEEAVDDSQLPKDRFSAERLKGVDSTLKIQPAELGDSAVYLCASSPREGSNEQFFGPGTRLTVL.

CDR3 sequence: CASSPPGQDSSGNTIYF. CDR3 nucleotide sequence: TGTGCCAGCTCACCCCCGGGACAGGATAGCTCTGGAAACACCATATATTTT. This chain uses TRBV18 with TRBJ1-3, with TRBD1 matching 8 bases. Germline V gene data show CDR1 as KGHSH and CDR2 as LQKENI. The CDR3 loop spans 17 amino acids. V was clipped by 3 bases and J by 0 bases; unmatched bases: 7.

Concerning this clone: One end of the junction does not line up with germline, which may come from a read error. The rearrangement links TRBV7-9 to TRBJ2-5; tentatively, D is TRBD2 (7 bases). CDR1 and CDR2 from the germline V gene are SEHNR and FQNEAQ (reference sequence). This CDR3 has 15 amino acids. The CDR3 here is CASSLGAGAQEIQYF. CDR3 nucleotide sequence: TGTGCCAGCAGCTTAGGGGCGGGGGCACAAGAGATCCAGTACTTC. Filled out from reference TRBV7-9 and TRBJ2-5, the complete variable domain reads DTGVSQNPRHKITKRGQNVTFRCDPISEHNRLYWYRQTLGQGPEFLTYFQNEAQLEKSRLLSDRFSAERPKGSFSTLEIQRTEQGDSAMYLCASSLGAGAQEIQYFGPGTRLLVL.

The rearrangement links TRBV3-1 (or the pseudogene TRBV3-2) to TRBJ1-1; D is perhaps TRBD1 (6 bases). The CDR3 contains 15 residues. Germline loops: CDR1 LGHDT, CDR2 YNNKEL (reference sequence). Trimming stripped 4 bases from V and 0 bases from J, with 12 bases between. CDR3 residues: CASSPTGHLNTEAFF. CDR3 sequence (DNA): TGTGCCAGCAGCCCGACGGGACACCTGAACACTGAAGCTTTCTTT.

The V call is TRBV18, the J call TRBJ1-2; no firm D call. V was trimmed by 3 bases and J by 7 bases, leaving 15 bases between them. From germline, CDR1 is KGHSH and CDR2 LQKENI. The CDR3 runs to 14 residues. CDR3 DNA sequence: TGTGCCAGCTCACCCGGAATAGGAGGGCTTGGCTACACCTTC. It codes for CASSPGIGGLGYTF.

The V and J genes are TRBV6-4 and TRBJ1-1; D perhaps matches TRBD1 (6 bases). CDR3 length: 17 amino acids. The germline V gene has CDR1 MRHNA and CDR2 SNTAGT. V was shortened by 0 bases and J by 4 bases, with 18 bases between the two germline ends. The CDR3 loop is CASSDSWVGQGPTEAFF. DNA of the CDR3: TGTGCCAGCAGTGACTCTTGGGTAGGGCAGGGGCCCACTGAAGCTTTCTTT.

The chain employs TRBV5-4 and TRBJ1-2, with D tentatively TRBD1 (5 bases). Trimming stripped 6 bases from V and 2 bases from J, with 8 bases between. CDR3 length: 12 residues. Per the germline V gene, CDR1 is SGHNT and CDR2 is YYREEE (reference sequence). CDR3 bases: TGTGCCAGCACCGCAGGGAACTATGGCTACACCTTC. Translation gives CASTAGNYGYTF.

The rearrangement joins TRBV9 to TRBJ2-7, with D possibly TRBD2 on 6 matching bases. The CDR3 totals 15 residues. Trimming cost V 0 bases and J 2 bases, with 12 bases left between them. Germline V gene sequence: CDR1 SGDLS, CDR2 YYNGEE. CDR3 in DNA: TGTGCCAGCAGCGTAGGTGCGGCGGGAACCTACGAGCAGTACTTC. The encoded protein is CASSVGAAGTYEQYF.

The chain joins TRBV28 to TRBJ1-2; no reliable D call. The CDR3 runs to 11 residues. Germline V gene data show CDR1 as MDHEN and CDR2 as SYDVKM. V dropped 8 bases and J dropped 8 bases, with 12 bases sitting between them. CDR3 loop: CASRPGRGYTF. CDR3 nucleotide sequence: TGTGCCAGCCGCCCGGGGAGGGGCTACACCTTC.

The chain uses TRBV9 and TRBJ1-3; 10 bases fit TRBD1. CDR1 and CDR2 from the germline V gene are SGDLS and YYNGEE. CDR3 length: 17 residues. The V segment lost 3 bases and the J segment 1 base; nucleotides outside the gene matches: 7. CDR3 sequence (DNA): TGTGCCAGCAGCGCCGGGGACAGGGGAATTTCTGGAAACACCATATATTTT. Its protein is CASSAGDRGISGNTIYF.